These 28 T cell receptor beta chains originate from one sample sequenced in a study of PD-1 blockade in mismatch repair-deficient tumors. This table comes from immunoSEQ multiplex PCR, and its TCRdb copy is limited to in-frame clones, with some not included. The sample shows 100,000 to 150,000 clones, 70% to 90% of them seen only once. The sequences come from peripheral blood, collected 44 weeks after starting pembrolizumab. The receptors were sampled from an adult with mismatch repair-deficient cancer.

The V call is TRBV5-4, the J call TRBJ2-2; D not resolved. V lost 0 bases and J lost 3, with 3 bases in between. The CDR3 totals 13 residues. The germline gives CDR1 SGHNT, CDR2 YYREEE (reference sequence). The CDR3 region has the DNA TGTGCCAGCAGCTTGGTGGACACCGGGGAGCTGTTTTTT. This encodes CASSLVDTGELFF.

This clone is a singleton in its sample. The J gene is TRBJ1-5, the V gene TRBV19; possible D gene TRBD1, 6 bases. This CDR3 has 15 amino acids. The germline V gene encodes CDR1 LNHDA and CDR2 SQIVND (reference sequence). Trimming cost V 11 bases and J 4 bases, with 21 bases left between them. The CDR3 bases are TGTGCCGCCTCTGCGCGGACAGAAATTAATCAGCCCCAGCATTTT. Its protein is CAASARTEINQPQHF.

This rearrangement joins TRBV2 to TRBJ1-1; D is perhaps TRBD1 (6 bases). The CDR3 has 14 residues. Trimming removed 6 bases at V and 1 base at J, with 12 bases between. Germline V gene data show CDR1 as SNHLY and CDR2 as FYNNEI. The CDR3 here is CASRAGTRNTEAFF. The CDR3 nucleotides read TGTGCCAGCAGAGCCGGGACAAGGAACACTGAAGCTTTCTTT.

The V call is TRBV25-1, the J call TRBJ1-3, with 10 bases lining up with TRBD1. CDR3 size: 17 residues. With V trimmed by 2 bases and J by 3 bases, 7 bases remained unmatched. The V gene's germline CDR1 is MGHDK and CDR2 SYGVNS. CDR3 protein: CASSETRQGASGNTIYF. DNA of the CDR3: TGTGCCAGCAGTGAAACTCGACAGGGGGCTAGTGGAAACACCATATATTTT.

The V call is TRBV11-3, the J call TRBJ2-1; D not certain. V was trimmed by 6 bases and J by 7 bases, leaving 19 bases between them. The CDR3 length is 15 residues. Looked up from germline, CDR1 is SGHNT and CDR2 is YENEEA. DNA for the CDR3: TGTGCCAGCAGTTTATGGAGCGACCAAAAAAATGAGCAGTTCTTC. Its translation: CASSLWSDQKNEQFF.

This sequence joins TRBV19 and TRBJ2-5; TRBD1 might be the D (6 bases). V was trimmed by 8 bases and J by 1 base, leaving 11 bases between them. Germline V gives CDR1 LNHDA, CDR2 SQIVND (reference sequence). This CDR3 region has 13 residues. In DNA form, the CDR3 reads TGTGCCAGTCGCCGGGACATCCAAGAGACCCAGTACTTC. Translation gives CASRRDIQETQYF.

This clone was counted once. The rearrangement uses TRBV7-9 and TRBJ1-1; 7 bases match TRBD1. Germline assignment: CDR1 SEHNR and CDR2 FQNEAQ (reference sequence). V was clipped by 4 bases and J by 1 base; unmatched bases: 9. CDR3 length: 16 amino acids. CDR3 DNA sequence: TGTGCCAGCAGCTCTTGGACAGGACTTTCGAACACTGAAGCTTTCTTT. Amino acids: CASSSWTGLSNTEAFF.

The chain joins TRBV9 to TRBJ2-1, with 11 nucleotides matching TRBD2. CDR1 and CDR2 from the germline V gene are SGDLS and YYNGEE. CDR3 size: 15 residues. Germline trimming cut 4 bases from V and 3 bases from J; bases unmatched to any gene: 3. This CDR3 reads CASSQTSGDYNEQFF. DNA for the CDR3: TGTGCCAGCAGCCAGACTAGCGGGGACTACAATGAGCAGTTCTTC.

The V call is TRBV5-1, the J call TRBJ2-7; D is possibly TRBD1 (6 bases). In germline, CDR1 is SGHRS, CDR2 YFSETQ. V gave up 3 bases and J gave up 2 bases, with 12 bases separating them. The CDR3 is 14 amino acids. In DNA form, the CDR3 reads TGCGCCAGCAGCTCACAGGGTATCGCCTACGAGCAGTACTTC. Its protein product is CASSSQGIAYEQYF. The whole variable domain, filled in from reference TRBV5-1 and TRBJ2-7, reads KAGVTQTPRYLIKTRGQQVTLSCSPISGHRSVSWYQQTPGQGLQFLFEYFSETQRNKGNFPGRFSGRQFSNSRSEMNVSTLELGDSALYLCASSSQGIAYEQYFGPGTRLTVT.

V and J are TRBV7-6 and TRBJ2-3; D possibly corresponds to TRBD1 (5 bases). The CDR3 totals 17 residues. V was pared by 4 bases and J by 0 bases, with 17 bases between. Germline lookup yields CDR1 SGHVS and CDR2 FNYEAQ. The CDR3 loop reads CASSWGDGRGSTDTQYF. CDR3 coding DNA: TGTGCCAGCAGCTGGGGCGACGGTCGTGGCAGCACAGATACGCAGTATTTT.

This clone has more than one count but fewer than ten. CDR3 in DNA: TGTGCCTGGAGTGTTGTAGCCCGGGAGCCCCAGTACTTC. Protein sequence: CAWSVVAREPQYF. The chain links TRBV30 to TRBJ2-5; tentative D call: TRBD2 (6 bases). This CDR3 is built from 13 residues. Germline V gives CDR1 GTSNPN, CDR2 SVGIG (reference sequence). V lost 0 bases to trimming and J lost 9 bases, with 14 bases between them.

The CDR3 sequence is CASTNSMASGRAGELFF. In DNA, the CDR3 is TGTGCCAGCACCAATTCTATGGCTAGCGGGAGGGCCGGGGAGCTGTTTTTT. The rearrangement joins TRBV7-2 to TRBJ2-2, with TRBD2 identical over 12 bases. The trim removed 7 bases at V and 6 bases at J, leaving 12 bases unmatched. Germline V gene lookup returns CDR1 SGHTA and CDR2 FQGNSA. The CDR3 spans 17 residues.

This chain links TRBV19 with TRBJ1-5, with D possibly matching TRBD1 (5 bases). Between the trimmed V and J ends, which lost 3 bases and 3 bases, there was a span of 15 bases. The CDR3 spans 16 residues. The germline gives CDR1 LNHDA, CDR2 SQIVND (reference sequence). In DNA form, the CDR3 reads TGTGCCAGTAGTATTTGGGGCGGTGCCCTCAATCAGCCCCAGCATTTT. Amino acids: CASSIWGGALNQPQHF.

This chain joins TRBV29-1 and TRBJ2-6; D gene uncertain. Trimming took off 2 bases at V and 0 bases at J, with 5 bases between the two ends. Germline V gene lookup returns CDR1 SQVTM and CDR2 ANQGSEA. The CDR3 totals 14 residues. CDR3 coding DNA: TGCAGCGTTGAACTGTACTCTGGGGCCAACGTCCTGACTTTC. Its protein is CSVELYSGANVLTF.

The rearrangement joins TRBV11-3 to TRBJ1-1; D gene uncertain. V gave up 4 bases and J gave up 0 bases, with 9 bases separating them. CDR1 SGHNT and CDR2 YENEEA come from the germline V gene. This CDR3 is built from 14 residues. The chain's CDR3 is CASSWASMNTEAFF. In DNA, the CDR3 is TGTGCCAGCAGCTGGGCCAGCATGAACACTGAAGCTTTCTTT.

The chain has TRBV4-3 and TRBJ2-5; TRBD1 might be the D (5 bases). CDR3 size: 15 residues. Germline V lookup: CDR1 LGHNA, CDR2 YSLEER. V lost 0 bases and J lost 5, with 13 bases in between. In nucleotides, the CDR3 is TGCGCCAGCAGCCAAGATGACAGACCCCATGAGACCCAGTACTTC. This codes for CASSQDDRPHETQYF.

This chain joins TRBV12-5 and TRBJ1-4, with D possibly matching TRBD1 (6 bases). The length of the CDR3 is 14 residues. Trimming shortened V by 6 bases and J by 5 bases, and 13 bases separated the two germline ends. Germline assignment: CDR1 LGHNT and CDR2 FRNRAP. DNA for the CDR3: TGTGCTAGTGGCGGACGGACAGAGAATGAAAAACTGTTTTTT. This encodes CASGGRTENEKLFF. Based on the CDR3 plus reference TRBV12-5 and TRBJ1-4, the full variable domain is DARVTQTPRHKVTEMGQEVTMRCQPILGHNTVFWYRQTMMQGLELLAYFRNRAPLDDSGMPKDRFSAEMPDATLATLKIQPSEPRDSAVYFCASGGRTENEKLFFGSGTQLSVL.

The gene calls are TRBV5-4 and TRBJ2-6; a possible D gene is TRBD1 (5 bases). The CDR3 loop spans 17 amino acids. Germline V gene data show CDR1 as SGHNT and CDR2 as YYREEE (reference sequence). V lost 3 bases to trimming and J lost 2 bases, with 15 bases between them. The CDR3 loop reads CASSSKVGAPGANVLTF. Written as DNA, the CDR3 is TGTGCCAGCAGCTCGAAAGTAGGGGCTCCTGGGGCCAACGTCCTGACTTTC.

This rearrangement joins TRBV5-6 to TRBJ2-4; unclear D gene. The CDR3 contains 15 residues. Germline V gene lookup returns CDR1 SGHDT and CDR2 YYEEEE. The ends were cut back, 2 bases at V and 0 bases at J, with 9 bases in the middle. CDR3 sequence (DNA): TGTGCCAGCAGCTTAAGTGCAGTAGCCAAAAACATTCAGTACTTC. This sequence encodes CASSLSAVAKNIQYF.

This clone was counted a few times. In DNA, the CDR3 is TGCGCCAGCAGCGACCTGGGACATTCCACAGATACGCAGTATTTT. Amino acids: CASSDLGHSTDTQYF. The chain uses TRBV4-1 and TRBJ2-3, with D perhaps matching TRBD1 (6 bases). Deletions cut 5 bases from V and 2 bases from J, with 14 bases between. This CDR3 region has 15 residues. Germline CDR1 reads MGHRA; CDR2 reads YSYEKL.

The chain employs TRBV6-5 and TRBJ2-5, with TRBD1 matching over 8 bases. Germline V gives CDR1 MNHEY, CDR2 SVGAGI. With 5 bases clipped from V and 4 bases from J, the junction kept 6 bases outside the gene matches. The CDR3 runs 14 residues. The CDR3 sequence is CASSTSTGGETQYF. The DNA of the CDR3 is TGTGCCAGCAGTACCTCCACAGGGGGAGAGACCCAGTACTTC.

V usage is TRBV7-2 and J usage is TRBJ1-2; D remains ambiguous. Germline values: CDR1 SGHTA, CDR2 FQGNSA. The CDR3 runs 14 residues. V lost 3 bases to trimming and J lost 7 bases, with 15 bases between them. The CDR3 loop reads CASSLVDGSIGYTF. As DNA, the CDR3 is TGTGCCAGCAGCTTGGTGGACGGATCCATTGGCTACACCTTC.

V and J are TRBV5-1 and TRBJ2-7; 11 bases map to TRBD2. The trim removed 1 base at V and 4 bases at J, leaving 1 base unmatched. Germline V gene lookup returns CDR1 SGHRS and CDR2 YFSETQ. The CDR3 is 14 residues long. The CDR3 loop is CASSLSSGRYEQYF. The CDR3 DNA sequence: TGCGCCAGCAGCTTGTCTAGCGGGAGGTACGAGCAGTACTTC.

This chain links TRBV15 with TRBJ1-2; D not resolved. Germline V gives CDR1 LNHNV, CDR2 YYDKDF (reference sequence). The germline V and J ends were trimmed by 4 bases and 4 bases, with 10 bases remaining between them. CDR3 length: 13 residues. The CDR3 here is CATSTDGIYGYTF. The CDR3 region has the DNA TGTGCCACCAGCACGGACGGGATCTATGGCTACACCTTC.

J is TRBJ1-2 and V is TRBV19; possibly TRBD1 for D (6 bases). From germline, CDR1 is LNHDA and CDR2 SQIVND (reference sequence). V lost 8 bases and J lost 2, with 9 bases in between. CDR3 length: 12 amino acids. The CDR3 here is CASEGGNYGYTF. The CDR3 DNA is TGTGCCAGTGAGGGGGGGAACTATGGCTACACCTTC.

The V gene is TRBV27, the J gene TRBJ1-1; maybe TRBD1 (6 bases). V lost 5 bases and J 5 bases, leaving 18 bases between the germline ends. The CDR3 spans 15 residues. Per germline, CDR1 MNHEY and CDR2 SMNVEV (reference sequence). This CDR3 reads CASSPGTILMTEAFF. In DNA, the CDR3 is TGTGCCAGCAGTCCCGGGACAATTCTGATGACTGAAGCTTTCTTT.

This clone was observed a few times. The rearrangement joins TRBV4-1 to TRBJ2-7; D ambiguous. CDR1 and CDR2 from the germline V gene are MGHRA and YSYEKL. V lost 1 base to trimming and J lost 1 base, with 8 bases between them. CDR3 size: 14 residues. CDR3 loop: CASSQAEVSYEQYF. The CDR3 DNA reads as TGCGCCAGCAGCCAAGCTGAGGTTTCCTACGAGCAGTACTTC.

The rearrangement joins TRBV7-8 to TRBJ2-3; D remains ambiguous. Germline loops: CDR1 SGHVS, CDR2 FQNEAQ. This CDR3 region has 17 residues. V lost 1 base and J 5 bases, leaving 19 bases between the germline ends. CDR3 protein: CASSLGFGPGGRDTQYF. CDR3 nucleotide sequence: TGTGCCAGCAGCTTAGGCTTTGGGCCAGGTGGACGAGATACGCAGTATTTT.